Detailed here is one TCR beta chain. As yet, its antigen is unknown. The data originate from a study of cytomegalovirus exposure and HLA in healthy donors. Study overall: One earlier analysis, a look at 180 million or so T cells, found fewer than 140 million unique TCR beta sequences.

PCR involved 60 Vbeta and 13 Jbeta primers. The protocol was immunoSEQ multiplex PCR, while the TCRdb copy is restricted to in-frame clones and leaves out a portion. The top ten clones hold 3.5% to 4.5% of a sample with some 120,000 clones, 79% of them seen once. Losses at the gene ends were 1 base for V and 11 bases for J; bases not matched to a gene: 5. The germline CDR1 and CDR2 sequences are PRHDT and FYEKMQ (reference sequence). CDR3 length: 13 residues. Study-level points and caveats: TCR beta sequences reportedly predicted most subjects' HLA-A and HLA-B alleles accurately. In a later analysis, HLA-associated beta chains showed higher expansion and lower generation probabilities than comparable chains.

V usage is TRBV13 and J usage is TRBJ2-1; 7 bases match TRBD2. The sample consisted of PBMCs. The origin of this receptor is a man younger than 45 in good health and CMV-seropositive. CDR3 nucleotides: TGTGCCAGCAGCTTAGTCCGGGACTACCAGCAGTTCTTC. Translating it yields CASSLVRDYQQFF. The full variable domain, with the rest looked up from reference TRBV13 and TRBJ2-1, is AAGVIQSPRHLIKEKRETATLKCYPIPRHDTVYWYQQGPGQDPQFLISFYEKMQSDKGSIPDRFSAQQFSDYHSELNMSSLELGDSALYFCASSLVRDYQQFFGPGTRLTVL.